Listed here is a single T cell receptor beta chain. What it binds is unknown. Measured with immunoSEQ multiplex PCR; TCRdb has only the in-frame clones, and not every one. Of roughly 180,000 clones listed, over 80% are singletons. The data were taken from a study of T cell responses to AZD1222 COVID-19 vaccine. Notes on the study in general: Baseline serology detected seropositivity in only 5 or 6 AZD1222 recipients. Donors were mostly white British, more females; clonal diversity possibly underestimated.

The sequence was obtained from an adult in good health. This sample comprised peripheral blood, obtained on day 0 of MenACWY control vaccination.

The chain's CDR3 is CASSLTEVYGYTF. The CDR3 region has the DNA TGTGCCAGCAGCTTAACGGAAGTCTATGGCTACACCTTC. V gene TRBV7-2 combines with J gene TRBJ1-2; D unresolved. With 2 bases removed from V and 4 bases from J, the gap between germline ends came to 8 bases. The germline V gene encodes CDR1 SGHTA and CDR2 FQGNSA. The CDR3 is 13 residues long.